The 17 T cell receptor beta chains below all came from one sample that was sequenced in a study of vaccination effects on CD4 cells after COVID-19. ViraFEST expansion of antigen-specific CD4+ T cells with viral peptide pools preceded sequencing. When ten to eleven days of culture had elapsed, CD4+ T cells were isolated. Among the vaccine recipients, none had a prior SARS-CoV-2 infection, and nucleocapsid antibodies were negative. The repertoire was sequenced with immunoSEQ multiplex PCR; TCRdb's copy has only in-frame clones and lacks some. The sample lists about 41,000 clones, 65% to 80% seen once, with approximately 2.8% in the top ten. The antigens these receptors bind are not known. This specimen was CD4+ T cells from PBMCs cultured with HCoV-NL63 spike peptides, taken before COVID-19 vaccination. These receptor sequences come from a human donor who received a COVID-19 vaccine.

The chain couples TRBV6-1 to TRBJ1-6; tentative D call: TRBD1 (6 bases). Trimming shortened V by 1 base and J by 5 bases, and 21 bases separated the two germline ends. CDR3 length: 19 amino acids. The germline V gene encodes CDR1 MNHNS and CDR2 SASEGT. The CDR3 protein is CASSEVEGRGAIDNSPLHF. In nucleotides, the CDR3 is TGTGCCAGCAGTGAAGTTGAGGGGCGGGGGGCGATAGATAATTCACCCCTCCACTTT.

The chain recombines TRBV7-2 with TRBJ2-5, with 11 bases matching TRBD1. CDR3 length equals 15 residues. CDR1 is SGHTA and CDR2 is FQGNSA in the germline V gene. V was pared by 5 bases and J by 4 bases, with 6 bases of the junction left unmatched. The CDR3: CASSLRTGGGETQYF. In DNA, the CDR3 is TGTGCCAGCAGCCTACGGACAGGGGGCGGAGAGACCCAGTACTTC.

This sequence joins TRBV5-1 and TRBJ2-3; maybe TRBD2 (6 bases). This CDR3 region has 16 residues. The V and J ends lost 1 base and 0 bases respectively, with 12 bases between them. CDR1 and CDR2 from the germline V gene are SGHRS and YFSETQ. CDR3 sequence reads: CASSLSRGVSTDTQYF. As DNA, the CDR3 is TGCGCCAGCAGCTTGTCCCGCGGGGTTAGCACAGATACGCAGTATTTT. Supplemented by reference TRBV5-1 and TRBJ2-3, the full variable domain reads KAGVTQTPRYLIKTRGQQVTLSCSPISGHRSVSWYQQTPGQGLQFLFEYFSETQRNKGNFPGRFSGRQFSNSRSEMNVSTLELGDSALYLCASSLSRGVSTDTQYFGPGTRLTVL.

The V call is TRBV18, the J call TRBJ1-5; the D is unclear. The germline gives CDR1 KGHSH, CDR2 LQKENI. The CDR3 has 14 residues. The V and J ends lost 0 bases and 7 bases respectively, with 10 bases between them. The CDR3 here is CASSPPSGGQPQHF. CDR3 DNA sequence: TGTGCCAGCTCACCACCTTCAGGAGGACAGCCCCAGCATTTT.

The chain has TRBV6-5 and TRBJ2-1, with 9 bases aligning to TRBD1. This CDR3 region has 14 residues. Germline CDR1 is MNHEY and CDR2 is SVGAGI. Trimming at V came to 8 bases and at J to 3 bases, leaving 5 bases not matched to a gene. CDR3 loop: CASRGTGLYNEQFF. DNA for the CDR3: TGTGCCAGCCGAGGGACAGGGCTCTACAATGAGCAGTTCTTC.

The chain combines TRBV6-2 or TRBV6-3 with TRBJ1-5; no definite D call. Deletions cut 2 bases from V and 3 bases from J, with 11 bases between. The CDR3 contains 15 residues. Germline assignment: CDR1 MNHEY and CDR2 SVGEGT. The CDR3 here is CASSYEAGLNQPQHF. The CDR3 coding sequence is TGTGCCAGCAGTTACGAGGCAGGACTCAATCAGCCCCAGCATTTT.

With regard to this clone: This specimen includes other DNA sequences encoding the same CDR3. J is TRBJ1-2 and V is TRBV3-1 (or the pseudogene TRBV3-2); D remains ambiguous. Trimming cost V 3 bases and J 1 base, with 27 bases left between them. Looked up from germline, CDR1 is LGHDT and CDR2 is YNNKEL (reference sequence). This CDR3 is 20 amino acids long. This CDR3 is CASSHLSSRTVAAFNYGYTF. The CDR3 bases are TGTGCCAGCAGCCACCTTTCCTCCAGGACCGTAGCTGCTTTTAACTATGGCTACACCTTC.

This clone was counted between two and nine times. The chain uses TRBV18 and TRBJ2-3; 8 nucleotides line up with TRBD1. Germline V gene sequence: CDR1 KGHSH, CDR2 LQKENI. V lost 6 bases and J lost 5; bases outside the gene matches: 10. The CDR3 contains 15 residues. CDR3 region: CASSPAGGGLDTQYF. The CDR3, as DNA: TGTGCCAGCTCTCCCGCAGGGGGCGGTTTAGATACGCAGTATTTT. Looking up the rest from reference TRBV18 and TRBJ2-3 gives the full variable domain: NAGVMQNPRHLVRRRGQEARLRCSPMKGHSHVYWYRQLPEEGLKFMVYLQKENIIDESGMPKERFSAEFPKEGPSILRIQQVVRGDSAAYFCASSPAGGGLDTQYFGPGTRLTVL.

The rearrangement joins TRBV2 to TRBJ2-1, with 10 bases matching TRBD2. V was pared by 1 base and J by 9 bases, with 6 bases of the junction left unmatched. The CDR3 extends over 15 amino acids. CDR1 and CDR2 (germline): SNHLY, FYNNEI. The CDR3 loop reads CASSEEGAGGFEQFF. The CDR3 nucleotides read TGTGCCAGCAGTGAAGAGGGAGCGGGGGGGTTTGAGCAGTTCTTC.

The rearrangement joins TRBV30 to TRBJ1-6, with 9 bases identical to TRBD1. J lost 10 bases, V lost 3 bases, and 7 bases had no gene match. The CDR3 is 14 residues long. Germline V gene sequence: CDR1 GTSNPN, CDR2 SVGIG (reference sequence). This chain's CDR3 is CAWRYDRGISPLHF. The DNA of the CDR3 is TGTGCCTGGAGATACGACAGGGGGATATCACCCCTCCACTTT. The variable domain in full, with the rest retrieved from reference TRBV30 and TRBJ1-6, is SQTIHQWPATLVQPVGSPLSLECTVEGTSNPNLYWYRQAAGRGLQLLFYSVGIGQISSEVPQNLSASRPQDRQFILSSKKLLLSDSGFYLCAWRYDRGISPLHFGNGTRLTVT.

This clone was counted only a few times. This chain connects TRBV3-1 (or the pseudogene TRBV3-2) to TRBJ1-2, with unresolved D. With 7 bases removed from V and 2 bases from J, the gap between germline ends came to 8 bases. Germline-derived CDR1 and CDR2 are LGHDT and YNNKEL (reference sequence). There are 12 residues in the CDR3. In DNA, the CDR3 is TGTGCCAGCAATGGGCAGAACTATGGCTACACCTTC. This sequence encodes CASNGQNYGYTF.

The rearrangement uses TRBV7-3 and TRBJ1-1; D is unresolved. The germline V gene has CDR1 SGHTA and CDR2 FQGTGA. V shed 2 bases and J shed 0 bases, with 4 bases lying between them. The CDR3 length is 13 residues. This CDR3 reads CASSLLVNTEAFF. CDR3 bases: TGTGCCAGCAGCTTATTAGTGAACACTGAAGCTTTCTTT.

The gene calls are TRBV6-2 or TRBV6-3 and TRBJ2-5; weak D call: TRBD1 (9 bases). There are 15 residues in the CDR3. The V and J ends lost 7 bases and 4 bases respectively, with 19 bases between them. Germline V gene sequence: CDR1 MNHEY, CDR2 SVGEGT. CDR3 sequence: CASTPGRGQGETQYF. DNA of the CDR3: TGTGCCAGCACCCCCGGGAGGGGACAGGGAGAGACCCAGTACTTC.

V is TRBV7-8 and J is TRBJ2-7, with D tentatively TRBD1 (5 bases). From germline, CDR1 is SGHVS and CDR2 FQNEAQ. This CDR3 region has 13 residues. The V end was cut by 6 bases, the J end by 2 bases, with 11 bases between. In DNA, the CDR3 is TGTGCCAGCAGTTATGACAGAGCCTACGAGCAGTACGTC. Translation: CASSYDRAYEQYV.

V is TRBV7-3 and J is TRBJ2-5, with D unresolved. CDR1 and CDR2 from the germline V gene are SGHTA and FQGTGA. This CDR3 has 14 amino acids. Trimming cost V 0 bases and J 5 bases, with 10 bases left between them. The CDR3 bases are TGTGCCAGCAGCTTAACCCGAACCGGGGAGACCCAGTACTTC. Translating gives CASSLTRTGETQYF.

This chain joins TRBV3-1 (or the pseudogene TRBV3-2) and TRBJ1-1; unclear D gene. The V gene's germline CDR1 is LGHDT and CDR2 YNNKEL (reference sequence). The CDR3 consists of 14 residues. Trimming stripped 5 bases from V and 4 bases from J, with 14 bases between. CDR3 sequence (DNA): TGTGCCAGCAGCTTTGAAGGGCTGGGCACTGAAGCTTTCTTT. Protein: CASSFEGLGTEAFF.

The rearrangement joins TRBV9 to TRBJ2-2; D is perhaps TRBD1 (6 bases). Germline CDR1 is SGDLS and CDR2 is YYNGEE. This CDR3 comprises 16 residues. V lost 4 bases to trimming and J lost 3 bases, with 16 bases between them. The CDR3 DNA reads TGTGCCAGCAGCCCGAGCGGCAGGGGCGACACCGGGGAGCTGTTTTTT. As protein: CASSPSGRGDTGELFF. The full variable domain, with the rest looked up from reference TRBV9 and TRBJ2-2, is DSGVTQTPKHLITATGQRVTLRCSPRSGDLSVYWYQQSLDQGLQFLIQYYNGEERAKGNILERFSAQQFPDLHSELNLSSLELGDSALYFCASSPSGRGDTGELFFGEGSRLTVL.